The 26 T cell receptor beta chains listed next were all sequenced from one sample in a study of cytomegalovirus exposure and HLA in healthy donors. With 60 Vbeta and 13 Jbeta primers, the PCR was carried out. Data came from immunoSEQ multiplex PCR; TCRdb stores just in-frame clones and leaves some out. The sample lists approximately 150,000 clones, about four fifths occurring once. Sequences were obtained from PBMCs. These receptors all stem from a man aged 50 to 60 in good health and CMV-seropositive.

This chain links TRBV19 with TRBJ2-3, with D perhaps matching TRBD2 (6 bases). Trimming removed 6 bases from V and 6 bases from J, with 7 bases in between. This CDR3 is built from 11 residues. Germline V gene lookup returns CDR1 LNHDA and CDR2 SQIVND (reference sequence). CDR3 nucleotide sequence: TGTGCCAGTAGAGGAGGGGATACGCAGTATTTT. It specifies CASRGGDTQYF.

The V gene is TRBV6-5, the J gene TRBJ2-7, with D perhaps TRBD1 (5 bases). Germline CDR1 reads MNHEY; CDR2 reads SVGAGI. The ends were cut back, 7 bases at V and 1 base at J, with 8 bases in the middle. This CDR3 contains 12 residues. The DNA of the CDR3 is TGTGCCAGCATTTCAGGGTCCTACGAGCAGTACTTC. Protein product: CASISGSYEQYF.

V gene TRBV11-2 combines with J gene TRBJ2-5; possibly TRBD1 for D (5 bases). Germline lookup yields CDR1 SGHAT and CDR2 FQNNGV. The CDR3 totals 11 residues. Trimming pared 4 bases from V and 5 bases from J, leaving 5 bases between. Here the CDR3 DNA reads TGTGCCAGCAGCTCAGGGGAGACCCAGTACTTC. Translating gives CASSSGETQYF.

Regarding this clone: A read error may account for a junction end that differs from germline. The chain couples TRBV4-1 to TRBJ2-5; D is possibly TRBD1 (6 bases). CDR1 is MGHRA, CDR2 YSYEKL, per germline. This CDR3 is 15 amino acids long. The CDR3 loop is CASSQVYTGMETRYF. For the CDR3, the DNA is TGCGCCAGCAGCCAAGTATATACAGGGATGGAGACCCGGTACTTC.

The CDR3 reads CAGGQGSNEQFF. CDR3 nucleotides: TGTGCCGGTGGACAGGGGTCCAATGAGCAGTTCTTC. The V gene is TRBV6-1, the J gene TRBJ2-1, with 9 nucleotides matching TRBD1. J gave up 6 bases and V 11 bases, and 5 bases lay outside the gene matches. The CDR3 consists of 12 residues. Germline lookup yields CDR1 MNHNS and CDR2 SASEGT.

V gene TRBV5-4 combines with J gene TRBJ1-5; D gene ambiguous. Trimming pared 5 bases from V and 3 bases from J, leaving 9 bases between. This CDR3 is 13 amino acids long. Germline-derived CDR1 and CDR2 are SGHNT and YYREEE (reference sequence). CDR3 sequence reads: CASSPDYNQPQHF. In DNA form, the CDR3 reads TGTGCCAGCAGTCCTGACTACAATCAGCCCCAGCATTTT.

The chain couples TRBV2 to TRBJ2-1, with a weak D call TRBD2 (5 bases). Germline lookup yields CDR1 SNHLY and CDR2 FYNNEI. This CDR3 spans 14 amino acids. V lost 4 bases and J 0 bases, leaving 7 bases between the germline ends. CDR3 sequence reads: CASSGGSSYNEQFF. CDR3 sequence (DNA): TGTGCCAGCAGTGGTGGGAGCTCCTACAATGAGCAGTTCTTC.

This chain joins TRBV5-6 and TRBJ2-7; D is possibly TRBD2 (6 bases). The CDR3 sequence is 14 residues long. The V gene's germline CDR1 is SGHDT and CDR2 YYEEEE. Trimming took off 2 bases at V and 2 bases at J, with 11 bases between the two ends. As DNA, the CDR3 is TGTGCCAGCAGCTTTTCGGGGGAGCCCTACGAGCAGTACTTC. Protein: CASSFSGEPYEQYF.

The rearrangement links TRBV30 to TRBJ2-7; 8 bases match TRBD2. Germline-derived CDR1 and CDR2 are GTSNPN and SVGIG (reference sequence). J was trimmed by 3 bases and V by 3 bases; bases with no gene match: 7. The CDR3 sequence is 14 residues long. CDR3 in amino acids: CAWRGSGGFYEQYF. The CDR3 bases are TGTGCCTGGAGGGGGAGCGGGGGCTTCTACGAGCAGTACTTC.

The CDR3 here is CSVVTGGTTEAFF. The CDR3 region has the DNA TGCAGCGTCGTTACAGGGGGGACAACTGAAGCTTTCTTT. The gene calls are TRBV29-1 and TRBJ1-1, with TRBD1 matching 8 bases. The ends lost 6 bases at V and 5 bases at J; junction bases unmatched: 8. The CDR3 runs 13 residues. Germline V gives CDR1 SQVTM, CDR2 ANQGSEA.

The chain combines TRBV4-1 with TRBJ2-1, with TRBD2 identical over 7 bases. This CDR3 is 15 amino acids long. The V segment lost 1 base and the J segment 0 bases; nucleotides outside the gene matches: 0. Germline CDR1 reads MGHRA; CDR2 reads YSYEKL. The DNA for the CDR3 is TGCGCCAGCAGCCAAGGGGGGGGCTCCTACAATGAGCAGTTCTTC. This gives the protein CASSQGGGSYNEQFF.

The chain is built from TRBV28 and TRBJ2-7; D perhaps matches TRBD2 (5 bases). The V end was cut by 2 bases, the J end by 6 bases, with 8 bases between. This CDR3 is built from 12 residues. CDR1 MDHEN and CDR2 SYDVKM come from the germline V gene. CDR3 sequence (DNA): TGTGCCAGCAGTTTAGCGGGCGGCGAGCAGTACTTC. This gives the protein CASSLAGGEQYF.

CDR3 amino acids: CASSGKLGRRANYGYTF. Written as DNA, the CDR3 is TGTGCCAGCAGCGGGAAACTAGGGCGGCGAGCTAACTATGGCTACACCTTC. This sequence joins TRBV7-8 and TRBJ1-2; D remains unclear. Germline V gene lookup returns CDR1 SGHVS and CDR2 FQNEAQ. This CDR3 is built from 17 residues. With 5 bases removed from V and 0 bases from J, the gap between germline ends came to 19 bases.

The V and J genes are TRBV6-6 and TRBJ2-1; TRBD1 might be the D (6 bases). CDR1 MNHNY and CDR2 SVGAGI come from the germline V gene (reference sequence). V was clipped by 6 bases and J by 5 bases, with 14 bases between them. CDR3 length: 14 residues. The CDR3 DNA sequence: TGTGCCAGCAGAACACACAGGGCAGACAATGAGCAGTTCTTC. Protein product: CASRTHRADNEQFF.

This chain links TRBV6-6 with TRBJ2-3; D is unresolved. Germline CDR1 reads MNHNY; CDR2 reads SVGAGI (reference sequence). The CDR3 sequence is 13 residues long. Trimming took 5 bases from V and 2 from J, leaving 8 bases between them. For the CDR3, the DNA is TGTGCCAGCAGTGACGGGTACACAGATACGCAGTATTTT. Protein: CASSDGYTDTQYF.

This chain links TRBV7-9 with TRBJ1-5; D is perhaps TRBD1 (6 bases). V lost 5 bases and J 6 bases, leaving 14 bases between the germline ends. CDR3 size: 14 residues. Germline V lookup: CDR1 SEHNR, CDR2 FQNEAQ (reference sequence). CDR3 sequence reads: CASSHLDSLQPQHF. The CDR3 coding sequence is TGTGCCAGCAGCCATTTGGACAGTCTTCAGCCCCAGCATTTT.

The CDR3 protein is CASSGGTSGIADTQYF. The DNA for the CDR3 is TGTGCCAGCAGCGGTGGGACTAGCGGGATCGCAGATACGCAGTATTTT. V is TRBV9 and J is TRBJ2-3; TRBD2 matches at 13 bases. Looked up from germline, CDR1 is SGDLS and CDR2 is YYNGEE. V shed 3 bases, J shed 4 bases, and the junction held 5 bases outside the gene matches. This CDR3 has 16 amino acids.

A few counts support this clone. The same CDR3 also results from other DNA sequences found in this sample. The chain is built from TRBV7-2 and TRBJ1-5; TRBD1 might be the D (6 bases). Germline V gene lookup returns CDR1 SGHTA and CDR2 FQGNSA. V shed 2 bases and J shed 3 bases, with 11 bases lying between them. This CDR3 has 15 amino acids. The DNA of the CDR3 is TGTGCCAGCAGCTTACAACAGGGATCCAATCAGCCCCAGCATTTT. Protein sequence: CASSLQQGSNQPQHF.

This sequence joins TRBV7-6 and TRBJ2-7; TRBD1 matches at 9 bases. The CDR3 sequence is 16 residues long. Trimming cost V 5 bases and J 6 bases; bases outside gene matches: 14. CDR1 and CDR2 (germline): SGHVS, FNYEAQ. CDR3 protein: CASSKNIGTGTSEQYF. CDR3 in DNA: TGTGCCAGCAGCAAAAACATCGGGACAGGGACCTCCGAGCAGTACTTC.

The chain has TRBV27 and TRBJ1-1; 7 bases line up with TRBD1. V trimming: 5 bases; J trimming: 3 bases; junction bases outside the gene matches: 15. Germline V gene lookup returns CDR1 MNHEY and CDR2 SMNVEV (reference sequence). The CDR3 sequence is 17 residues long. CDR3 sequence: CASSPRDRTLVDTEAFF. The CDR3, as DNA: TGTGCCAGCAGTCCCCGGGACAGAACTCTGGTGGACACTGAAGCTTTCTTT.

The chain couples TRBV5-6 to TRBJ2-2; D may be TRBD1 (6 bases). Trimming removed 5 bases from V and 6 bases from J, with 20 bases in between. The CDR3 is made up of 16 amino acids. Germline V lookup: CDR1 SGHDT, CDR2 YYEEEE. The CDR3: CASRKLEGERAGELFF. The CDR3 DNA reads TGTGCCAGCAGGAAACTTGAGGGGGAACGGGCCGGGGAGCTGTTTTTT.

V gene TRBV5-1 combines with J gene TRBJ2-3, with 14 bases fitting TRBD2. Trimming cost V 2 bases and J 3 bases; bases outside gene matches: 2. Per the germline V gene, CDR1 is SGHRS and CDR2 is YFSETQ. CDR3 length: 16 amino acids. As DNA, the CDR3 is TGCGCCAGCAGCTTAAGACTAGCGGGGGGGACAGATACGCAGTATTTT. Residues: CASSLRLAGGTDTQYF.

V usage is TRBV5-1 and J usage is TRBJ2-1, with D possibly being TRBD1 (6 bases). V was cut by 1 base and J by 8 bases, with 16 bases left in between. The CDR3 is 15 amino acids. Germline values: CDR1 SGHRS, CDR2 YFSETQ. The DNA for the CDR3 is TGCGCCAGCAGCTTGTCGCAGGGGAGCTCACATGAGCAGTTCTTC. This codes for CASSLSQGSSHEQFF.

The V call is TRBV9, the J call TRBJ2-2; 9 bases map to TRBD2. CDR1 and CDR2 from the germline V gene are SGDLS and YYNGEE. The CDR3 length is 16 residues. The junction had 6 bases not matched to a gene; V was cut back by 4 bases and J by 2 bases. The CDR3 DNA reads TGTGCCAGCAGCCTCGCTAGCGGGGCTAACACCGGGGAGCTGTTTTTT. Translation: CASSLASGANTGELFF.

The chain joins TRBV30 to TRBJ1-5; 7 bases are a match to TRBD1. In germline, CDR1 is GTSNPN, CDR2 SVGIG (reference sequence). V dropped 3 bases and J dropped 0; count of bases not matched to a gene: 8. The CDR3 runs 16 residues. The CDR3 sequence is CAWRVPGQNSNQPQHF. CDR3 nucleotide sequence: TGTGCCTGGAGGGTACCGGGACAGAATAGCAATCAGCCCCAGCATTTT.

The rearrangement uses TRBV7-9 and TRBJ1-3, with a weak D call TRBD1 (5 bases). The CDR3 is made up of 17 amino acids. V was clipped by 5 bases and J by 0 bases, with 17 bases between them. Germline V gene lookup returns CDR1 SEHNR and CDR2 FQNEAQ (reference sequence). The CDR3 sequence: CASSGHRTDLSGNTIYF. The CDR3 nucleotides read TGTGCCAGCAGCGGACACCGGACCGACCTCTCTGGAAACACCATATATTTT.